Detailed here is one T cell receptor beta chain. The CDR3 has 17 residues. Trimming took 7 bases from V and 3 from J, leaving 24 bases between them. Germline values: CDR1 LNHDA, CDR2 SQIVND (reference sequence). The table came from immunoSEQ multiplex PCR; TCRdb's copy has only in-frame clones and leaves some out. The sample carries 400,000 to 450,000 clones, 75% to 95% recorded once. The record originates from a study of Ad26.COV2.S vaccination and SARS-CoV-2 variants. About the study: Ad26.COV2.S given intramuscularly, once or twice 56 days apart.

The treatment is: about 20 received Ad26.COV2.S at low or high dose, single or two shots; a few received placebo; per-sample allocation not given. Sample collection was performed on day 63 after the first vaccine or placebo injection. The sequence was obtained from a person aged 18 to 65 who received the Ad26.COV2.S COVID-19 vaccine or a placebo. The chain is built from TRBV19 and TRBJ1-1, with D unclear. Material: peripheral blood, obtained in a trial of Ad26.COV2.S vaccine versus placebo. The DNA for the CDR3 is TGTGCCAGTATTCACCCACGGAACTCCGGACGGGACACTGAAGCTTTCTTT. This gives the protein CASIHPRNSGRDTEAFF.